These 28 T cell receptor beta chains originate from one sample sequenced in a study of PD-1 blockade in mismatch repair-deficient tumors. Assay used: immunoSEQ multiplex PCR; TCRdb lists only in-frame clones, some missing. The repertoire consists of about 68,000 clones, with around four fifths occurring once and the leading ten covering roughly 5.1%. The material was peripheral blood, obtained 2 weeks after starting pembrolizumab. The receptors were sampled from an adult with mismatch repair-deficient cancer.

The genes are TRBV19 and TRBJ2-1; 8 bases align to TRBD2. Germline assignment: CDR1 LNHDA and CDR2 SQIVND (reference sequence). After removal of 9 bases from V and 3 bases from J, the junction contained 10 bases not matched to a gene. This CDR3 has 15 amino acids. The CDR3 here is CASRRAGVDYNEQFF. In DNA form, the CDR3 reads TGTGCCAGCCGAAGAGCGGGAGTCGACTACAATGAGCAGTTCTTC.

A few counts support this clone. V and J are TRBV5-1 and TRBJ2-7, with D possibly TRBD1 on 5 matching bases. V was cut by 1 base and J by 1 base, with 9 bases left in between. This CDR3 has 14 amino acids. Germline V gene data show CDR1 as SGHRS and CDR2 as YFSETQ. The CDR3 nucleotides are TGCGCCAGCAGCTTGTCGGACAATTCCTACGAGCAGTACTTC. Protein sequence: CASSLSDNSYEQYF.

V and J are TRBV2 and TRBJ2-5, with D tentatively TRBD1 or TRBD2 (6 bases each). In germline, CDR1 is SNHLY, CDR2 FYNNEI. This CDR3 has 14 amino acids. The germline V and J ends were trimmed by 7 bases and 4 bases, with 16 bases remaining between them. This CDR3 reads CASTLGGSGETQYF. The CDR3 DNA reads as TGTGCCAGCACCTTAGGGGGGTCGGGAGAGACCCAGTACTTC.

The chain recombines TRBV7-2 with TRBJ2-5; D gene ambiguous. This CDR3 is 12 amino acids long. V was shortened by 1 base and J by 13 bases, with 13 bases between the two germline ends. The germline V gene encodes CDR1 SGHTA and CDR2 FQGNSA. The CDR3 DNA follows: TGTGCCAGCAGCTTAGACGTGGCCTCCCCGTACTTC. It encodes CASSLDVASPYF.

This rearrangement joins TRBV4-1 to TRBJ2-5, with D perhaps matching TRBD2 (6 bases). Trimming cost V 1 base and J 5 bases, with 14 bases left between them. Germline V gene lookup returns CDR1 MGHRA and CDR2 YSYEKL. The CDR3 is 15 residues long. Here the CDR3 reads CASSQGRPGRETQYF. CDR3 in DNA: TGCGCCAGCAGCCAAGGGAGGCCGGGGAGGGAGACCCAGTACTTC.

The chain has TRBV4-2 and TRBJ2-6; 8 bases align to TRBD1. The J segment lost 2 bases and the V segment lost 0 bases, leaving 6 bases of the junction unmatched. Looked up from germline, CDR1 is LGHNA and CDR2 is YNFKEQ. The CDR3 has 18 residues. CDR3 residues: CASSQDGPGGTGANVLTF. The CDR3 DNA is TGTGCCAGCAGCCAAGATGGTCCAGGGGGCACTGGGGCCAACGTCCTGACTTTC.

The chain combines TRBV20-1 with TRBJ1-2; weak D call: TRBD1 (6 bases). The germline V gene has CDR1 DFQATT and CDR2 SNEGSKA (reference sequence). Trimming took 6 bases from V and 6 from J, leaving 11 bases between them. This CDR3 contains 11 residues. CDR3 nucleotides: TGCAGTGCAGACAGGTCGGATGGCTACACCTTC. It translates to CSADRSDGYTF.

The V gene is TRBV18, the J gene TRBJ2-2; D is perhaps TRBD1 (6 bases). The CDR3 runs to 14 residues. V was shortened by 4 bases and J by 5 bases, with 11 bases between the two germline ends. The germline V gene encodes CDR1 KGHSH and CDR2 LQKENI. The CDR3 here is CASSLLGATGELFF. In DNA, the CDR3 is TGTGCCAGCTCACTTTTGGGGGCGACCGGGGAGCTGTTTTTT.

This clone was observed a single time. The V call is TRBV13, the J call TRBJ2-7, with 7 bases lining up with TRBD2. Germline V gene data show CDR1 as PRHDT and CDR2 as FYEKMQ (reference sequence). Trimming removed 0 bases from V and 5 bases from J; junction bases left unmatched: 10. This CDR3 contains 16 residues. CDR3 loop: CASSLGVGGRLNEQYF. In nucleotides, the CDR3 is TGTGCCAGCAGCTTAGGGGTCGGCGGGAGATTGAACGAGCAGTACTTC.

The gene calls are TRBV25-1 and TRBJ2-2; D not certain. The germline gives CDR1 MGHDK, CDR2 SYGVNS. The CDR3 totals 14 residues. The V gene lost 3 bases and the J gene lost 5 bases, with 10 bases spanning the gap. The CDR3 DNA sequence: TGTGCCAGCAGTGACGTCGGTTTGACCGGGGAGCTGTTTTTT. The encoded protein is CASSDVGLTGELFF.

The chain joins TRBV29-1 to TRBJ1-1, with TRBD1 as a possible D gene (5 bases). Germline V gene lookup returns CDR1 SQVTM and CDR2 ANQGSEA. The V and J ends lost 3 bases and 7 bases respectively, with 18 bases between them. This CDR3 comprises 14 residues. The CDR3 reads CSVDEGLLKGEAFF. The CDR3 bases are TGCAGCGTTGACGAGGGACTCTTAAAGGGTGAAGCTTTCTTT. Combining the CDR3 with reference TRBV29-1 and TRBJ1-1 gives the whole variable domain SAVISQKPSRDICQRGTSLTIQCQVDSQVTMMFWYRQQPGQSLTLIATANQGSEATYESGFVIDKFPISRPNLTFSTLTVSNMSPEDSSIYLCSVDEGLLKGEAFFGQGTRLTVV.

This chain links TRBV18 with TRBJ1-1; TRBD1 aligns across 10 bases. Germline V CDR1 and CDR2: KGHSH, LQKENI. The CDR3 is made up of 16 amino acids. With V trimmed by 4 bases and J by 0 bases, 5 bases remained unmatched. In DNA form, the CDR3 reads TGTGCCAGCTCACACGACAGGGGGCTGGTGAACACTGAAGCTTTCTTT. Translated: CASSHDRGLVNTEAFF. Using reference TRBV18 and TRBJ1-1 for the parts outside the CDR3, the full variable domain is NAGVMQNPRHLVRRRGQEARLRCSPMKGHSHVYWYRQLPEEGLKFMVYLQKENIIDESGMPKERFSAEFPKEGPSILRIQQVVRGDSAAYFCASSHDRGLVNTEAFFGQGTRLTVV.

V usage is TRBV12-5 and J usage is TRBJ2-1; tentatively, D is TRBD2 (7 bases). With 0 bases removed from V and 10 bases from J, the gap between germline ends came to 13 bases. The CDR3 consists of 14 residues. The V gene's germline CDR1 is LGHNT and CDR2 FRNRAP. The chain's CDR3 is CASGLVRGGSEQFF. The CDR3 nucleotides are TGTGCTAGTGGTTTGGTAAGGGGGGGAAGCGAGCAGTTCTTC.

The rearrangement links TRBV10-3 to TRBJ2-1; D unclear. V was pared by 4 bases and J by 6 bases, with 4 bases between. In germline, CDR1 is ENHRY, CDR2 SYGVKD. The CDR3 is 11 residues long. CDR3 sequence (DNA): TGTGCCATCAGTGTAATCAATGAGCAGTTCTTC. Translated: CAISVINEQFF.

The chain employs TRBV11-2 and TRBJ1-3; D ambiguous. The CDR3 covers 14 residues. Trimming took off 1 base at V and 3 bases at J, with 7 bases between the two ends. The germline gives CDR1 SGHAT, CDR2 FQNNGV. In DNA, the CDR3 is TGTGCCAGCAGCTTAGCGGTTCTTGGAAACACCATATATTTT. Translated, it gives CASSLAVLGNTIYF. The whole variable domain, filled in from reference TRBV11-2 and TRBJ1-3, reads EAGVAQSPRYKIIEKRQSVAFWCNPISGHATLYWYQQILGQGPKLLIQFQNNGVVDDSQLPKDRFSAERLKGVDSTLKIQPAKLEDSAVYLCASSLAVLGNTIYFGEGSWLTVV.

This clone was seen at least ten times. The V gene is TRBV9, the J gene TRBJ2-2; D perhaps matches TRBD1 (5 bases). This CDR3 has 15 amino acids. V lost 3 bases and J lost 2, with 11 bases in between. CDR1 and CDR2 (germline): SGDLS, YYNGEE. Here the CDR3 DNA reads TGTGCCAGCAGCGGCCCTACAGGAAACACCGGGGAGCTGTTTTTT. Translation: CASSGPTGNTGELFF.

This rearrangement joins TRBV5-4 to TRBJ2-1; TRBD1 aligns across 11 bases. Germline assignment: CDR1 SGHNT and CDR2 YYREEE (reference sequence). CDR3 length: 15 residues. The junction had 2 bases not matched to a gene; V was cut back by 3 bases and J by 3 bases. CDR3 in amino acids: CASSSGTGGYNEQFF. For the CDR3, the DNA is TGTGCCAGCAGCTCCGGGACAGGGGGCTACAATGAGCAGTTCTTC.

This chain uses TRBV4-2 with TRBJ2-7, with D possibly being TRBD1 (7 bases). Germline values: CDR1 LGHNA, CDR2 YNFKEQ. The CDR3 is 16 residues long. The V end lost 5 bases, the J end lost 5 bases, and 22 bases lay between the germline ends. The CDR3 nucleotides read TGTGCCAGCAGCTTGGGGACAGCGGAGGGGCTTGACGAGCAGTACTTC. The encoded protein is CASSLGTAEGLDEQYF.

This chain uses TRBV30 with TRBJ1-3; D is perhaps TRBD1 (5 bases). Germline assignment: CDR1 GTSNPN and CDR2 SVGIG (reference sequence). The CDR3 length is 14 residues. The V gene lost 3 bases and the J gene lost 1 base, with 10 bases spanning the gap. The chain's CDR3 is CAWSPGASGNTIYF. The CDR3, as DNA: TGTGCCTGGAGCCCCGGGGCATCTGGAAACACCATATATTTT.

V is TRBV19 and J is TRBJ2-7; 11 bases are a match to TRBD1. The CDR3 contains 15 residues. Germline CDR1 is LNHDA and CDR2 is SQIVND (reference sequence). Trimming at V came to 3 bases and at J to 2 bases, leaving 3 bases not matched to a gene. The CDR3 nucleotides are TGTGCCAGTAGTATTGGGGGACAGGGGGCCTACGAGCAGTACTTC. Encoded protein: CASSIGGQGAYEQYF.

This clone was seen just once. The rearrangement links TRBV4-3 to TRBJ2-1; possible D gene TRBD2, 7 bases. The CDR3 covers 18 residues. CDR1 and CDR2 (germline): LGHNA, YSLEER. V shed 3 bases and J shed 4 bases, with 22 bases lying between them. The CDR3, as DNA: TGCGCCAGCAGCCAGGCCCGGGGGGCGGGAGTAGGGTACAATGAGCAGTTCTTC. It codes for CASSQARGAGVGYNEQFF.

The chain carries TRBV11-1 and TRBJ1-4; D call uncertain. Trimming took 5 bases from V and 2 from J, leaving 9 bases between them. This CDR3 is built from 14 residues. The germline CDR1 and CDR2 sequences are SGHAT and FQDESV (reference sequence). CDR3 bases: TGTGCCAGCAGCCGCCGTGCTACTAATGAAAAACTGTTTTTT. Protein: CASSRRATNEKLFF.

The rearrangement joins TRBV30 to TRBJ2-1; no clear D gene. V lost 0 bases and J 4 bases, leaving 25 bases between the germline ends. Germline assignment: CDR1 GTSNPN and CDR2 SVGIG (reference sequence). This CDR3 has 19 amino acids. The CDR3, as DNA: TGTGCCTGGAGTGTTAATTTTTATCGTCAGGAGCTTGCGTACAATGAGCAGTTCTTC. It codes for CAWSVNFYRQELAYNEQFF.

On this clone itself: A junction end diverges from the germline sequence, so it may reflect a read error. The chain recombines TRBV7-7 with TRBJ2-2, with D possibly matching TRBD2 (7 bases). The CDR3 has 15 residues. The germline V gene encodes CDR1 SSHAT and CDR2 FNYEAQ (reference sequence). CDR3 DNA sequence: TGTGCTAGCAGCTTAGATGGGGGGGCCACCGGGGAGCTGTTTTTT. The encoded protein is CASSLDGGATGELFF.

This chain uses TRBV19 with TRBJ2-2, with 10 positions matching TRBD1. The CDR3 is 17 residues long. V lost 5 bases and J lost 6; bases outside the gene matches: 12. Germline CDR1 LNHDA, CDR2 SQIVND (reference sequence). This CDR3 reads CASSASPGQGMAGELFF. As DNA, the CDR3 is TGTGCCAGTAGTGCCTCCCCGGGACAGGGGATGGCCGGGGAGCTGTTTTTT.

The rearrangement joins TRBV19 to TRBJ2-7; tentatively, D is TRBD1 or TRBD2 (5 bases each). V was cut by 7 bases and J by 0 bases, with 10 bases left in between. Germline CDR1 LNHDA, CDR2 SQIVND (reference sequence). The CDR3 covers 13 residues. The CDR3: CASKGDSSYEQYF. Written as DNA, the CDR3 is TGTGCCAGTAAGGGAGACAGCTCCTACGAGCAGTACTTC.

V is TRBV18 and J is TRBJ1-2, with TRBD1 matching over 9 bases. V lost 8 bases and J lost 6; bases outside the gene matches: 7. The CDR3 runs to 13 residues. Per the germline V gene, CDR1 is KGHSH and CDR2 is LQKENI. The CDR3, as DNA: TGTGCCAGCACTACGGGACAGGGAAATGGCTACACCTTC. Translating gives CASTTGQGNGYTF. Drawing the rest from reference TRBV18 and TRBJ1-2, the complete variable domain is NAGVMQNPRHLVRRRGQEARLRCSPMKGHSHVYWYRQLPEEGLKFMVYLQKENIIDESGMPKERFSAEFPKEGPSILRIQQVVRGDSAAYFCASTTGQGNGYTFGSGTRLTVV.

This chain uses TRBV14 with TRBJ2-2, with D possibly matching TRBD2 (5 bases). Germline V gives CDR1 SGHDN, CDR2 FVKESK. This CDR3 contains 16 residues. V was trimmed by 1 base and J by 2 bases, leaving 11 bases between them. The chain's CDR3 is CASSQVAGLNTGELFF. The CDR3 nucleotides read TGTGCCAGCAGCCAAGTGGCCGGACTCAACACCGGGGAGCTGTTTTTT.